These 20 T cell receptor beta chains were all obtained from the same sample, sequenced in a study of persistence of HIV-infected CD4 T cells. Sequencing used immunoSEQ version 4 in survey mode. Libraries were prepared by immunoSEQ multiplex PCR; TCRdb keeps only in-frame clonotypes and omits some of them. The table lists 40,000 to 45,000 clones, about 89% of them singletons. Nonspecific anti-CD3/anti-CD28 bead stimulation represents the broad CD4+ T cell repertoire. Sorting selected CD4+ T cells upregulating both CD40 ligand and CD69. No antigen is known for these receptors. The sample consisted of CD4+ T cells sorted from PBMCs after roughly 18-hour stimulation, taken from a patient who received antiretroviral therapy. The receptors shown here come from an adult man with HIV who was CMV-seropositive.

The gene calls are TRBV5-6 and TRBJ1-5; D might be TRBD1 (6 bases). The germline CDR1 and CDR2 sequences are SGHDT and YYEEEE. The CDR3 contains 14 residues. V was cut by 4 bases and J by 11 bases, with 19 bases left in between. CDR3 sequence (DNA): TGTGCCAGCAGCACCGGACAGTCCGGGAGGGCCCAGCATTTT. It encodes CASSTGQSGRAQHF. The variable domain in full, completed from reference TRBV5-6 and TRBJ1-5, reads DAGVTQSPTHLIKTRGQQVTLRCSPKSGHDTVSWYQQALGQGPQFIFQYYEEEERQRGNFPDRFSGHQFPNYSSELNVNALLLGDSALYLCASSTGQSGRAQHFGDGTRLSIL.

The genes are TRBV28 and TRBJ1-5; D remains unclear. The germline gives CDR1 MDHEN, CDR2 SYDVKM. The V end lost 5 bases, the J end lost 9 bases, and 11 bases lay between the germline ends. CDR3 size: 12 residues. CDR3 amino acids: CASSAPRTPQHF. The DNA of the CDR3 is TGTGCCAGCAGTGCCCCACGGACGCCCCAGCATTTT.

On this clone: The junction departs from the called germline gene at one end, perhaps through a read error. CDR3 sequence (DNA): TGTGCCAACAGCCTTAGGGGGCAGGAGCAGTTCTTC. It encodes CANSLRGQEQFF. The chain employs TRBV14 and TRBJ2-1; 7 bases match TRBD1. The germline CDR1 and CDR2 sequences are SGHDN and FVKESK. This CDR3 region has 12 residues.

The chain has TRBV18 and TRBJ1-3; D is unresolved. Germline values: CDR1 KGHSH, CDR2 LQKENI. V was shortened by 3 bases and J by 2 bases, with 5 bases between the two germline ends. The length of the CDR3 is 13 residues. CDR3 region: CASSPQTGNTIYF. CDR3 coding DNA: TGTGCCAGCTCACCTCAGACTGGAAACACCATATATTTT.

This chain joins TRBV5-1 and TRBJ2-2; 8 bases map to TRBD2. Trimming at V came to 4 bases and at J to 5 bases, leaving 4 bases not matched to a gene. The CDR3 runs 14 residues. Per the germline V gene, CDR1 is SGHRS and CDR2 is YFSETQ. The CDR3 reads CASSHGLATGELFF. CDR3 nucleotide sequence: TGCGCCAGCAGCCATGGACTAGCAACCGGGGAGCTGTTTTTT.

The chain carries TRBV27 and TRBJ2-6; TRBD1 agrees at 12 bases. The trim removed 4 bases at V and 4 bases at J, leaving 8 bases unmatched. Germline V gene data show CDR1 as MNHEY and CDR2 as SMNVEV (reference sequence). The CDR3 is made up of 18 amino acids. As DNA, the CDR3 is TGTGCCAGCAGTTGGACGGGACAGGGGGCGAACGGGGCCAACGTCCTGACTTTC. It specifies CASSWTGQGANGANVLTF.

The chain carries TRBV18 and TRBJ2-3; D is ambiguous. Trimming removed 0 bases from V and 0 bases from J, with 10 bases in between. The CDR3 has 16 amino acids. Per the germline V gene, CDR1 is KGHSH and CDR2 is LQKENI. The CDR3 protein is CASSPPVGTSTDTQYF. CDR3 DNA: TGTGCCAGCTCACCACCGGTGGGCACGAGCACAGATACGCAGTATTTT. The entire variable domain, with the rest obtained from reference TRBV18 and TRBJ2-3, is as follows: NAGVMQNPRHLVRRRGQEARLRCSPMKGHSHVYWYRQLPEEGLKFMVYLQKENIIDESGMPKERFSAEFPKEGPSILRIQQVVRGDSAAYFCASSPPVGTSTDTQYFGPGTRLTVL.

This chain joins TRBV16 and TRBJ2-2; TRBD1 matches at 7 bases. The V gene's germline CDR1 is KGHSY and CDR2 FQNENV. The J segment lost 5 bases and the V segment lost 4 bases, leaving 4 bases of the junction unmatched. This CDR3 is built from 14 residues. The CDR3 sequence is CASSPQQGTGELFF. DNA for the CDR3: TGTGCCAGCAGCCCCCAACAGGGGACCGGGGAGCTGTTTTTT.

The CDR3 loop reads CASSFRQGTTNEKLFF. The CDR3 DNA reads TGTGCCAGCAGCTTTCGACAGGGCACAACTAATGAAAAACTGTTTTTT. The rearrangement links TRBV7-2 to TRBJ1-4; 7 bases align to TRBD1. Germline lookup yields CDR1 SGHTA and CDR2 FQGNSA. CDR3 length: 16 residues. J lost 0 bases, V lost 3 bases, and 4 bases had no gene match.

The chain uses TRBV19 and TRBJ1-2; D ambiguous. V was cut by 4 bases and J by 0 bases, with 6 bases left in between. The CDR3 is made up of 13 amino acids. Germline loops: CDR1 LNHDA, CDR2 SQIVND (reference sequence). For the CDR3, the DNA is TGTGCCAGTAGTACCGGGTCTAACTATGGCTACACCTTC. Encoded protein: CASSTGSNYGYTF. The whole variable domain, filled in from reference TRBV19 and TRBJ1-2, reads DGGITQSPKYLFRKEGQNVTLSCEQNLNHDAMYWYRQDPGQGLRLIYYSQIVNDFQKGDIAEGYSVSREKKESFPLTVTSAQKNPTAFYLCASSTGSNYGYTFGSGTRLTVV.

This sequence joins TRBV18 and TRBJ1-2; D not certain. Germline assignment: CDR1 KGHSH and CDR2 LQKENI. The V end lost 1 base, the J end lost 6 bases, and 9 bases lay between the germline ends. The CDR3 length is 13 residues. The CDR3 here is CASSPRGVDGYTF. The CDR3 DNA sequence: TGTGCCAGCTCACCACGGGGAGTAGATGGCTACACCTTC. Full variable domain (missing parts from reference TRBV18 and TRBJ1-2): NAGVMQNPRHLVRRRGQEARLRCSPMKGHSHVYWYRQLPEEGLKFMVYLQKENIIDESGMPKERFSAEFPKEGPSILRIQQVVRGDSAAYFCASSPRGVDGYTFGSGTRLTVV.

The chain is built from TRBV6-4 and TRBJ1-2; TRBD1 might be the D (6 bases). V was clipped by 0 bases and J by 4 bases, with 12 bases between them. Germline V gene sequence: CDR1 MRHNA, CDR2 SNTAGT. The CDR3 runs to 15 residues. The CDR3 protein is CASSDSGAGGYGYTF. In DNA form, the CDR3 reads TGTGCCAGCAGTGACTCGGGGGCAGGAGGCTATGGCTACACCTTC.

This chain uses TRBV19 with TRBJ1-6; D uncertain. Germline V CDR1 and CDR2: LNHDA, SQIVND (reference sequence). V gave up 4 bases and J gave up 9 bases, with 13 bases separating them. This CDR3 region has 14 residues. Here the CDR3 DNA reads TGTGCCAGTAGTACCCCAGGCGTCGGTTCACCCCTCCACTTT. This translates into CASSTPGVGSPLHF.

V gene TRBV15 combines with J gene TRBJ1-4, with D hard to call. Germline CDR1 is LNHNV and CDR2 is YYDKDF (reference sequence). The CDR3 loop spans 13 amino acids. With 0 bases removed from V and 10 bases from J, the gap between germline ends came to 9 bases. The CDR3 here is CATSRDSSGKLFF. For the CDR3, the DNA is TGTGCCACCAGCAGAGATTCATCCGGAAAACTGTTTTTT.

This sequence joins TRBV20-1 and TRBJ1-4; D is unclear. The CDR3 totals 11 residues. Germline V gene lookup returns CDR1 DFQATT and CDR2 SNEGSKA (reference sequence). Between the trimmed V and J ends, which lost 2 bases and 7 bases, there was a span of 5 bases. The CDR3 nucleotides read TGCAGTGCTAGACAAGTTGAAAAACTGTTTTTT. Its translation is CSARQVEKLFF.

V gene TRBV2 combines with J gene TRBJ1-1, with unresolved D. Trimming left V 10 bases short and J 1 base short, with 13 bases between. This CDR3 is built from 13 residues. Germline CDR1 and CDR2: SNHLY and FYNNEI. The CDR3 DNA reads TGTGCCACCACCCGCAGACCGAACACTGAAGCTTTCTTT. Protein product: CATTRRPNTEAFF.

This chain connects TRBV6-6 to TRBJ2-4; D possibly uses TRBD1 or TRBD2 (5 bases each). Trimming left V 7 bases short and J 1 base short, with 11 bases between. The CDR3 consists of 14 residues. Germline values: CDR1 MNHNY, CDR2 SVGAGI (reference sequence). CDR3 coding DNA: TGTGCCAGCATTGAGGGGTCCGCCAAAAACATTCAGTACTTC. Residues: CASIEGSAKNIQYF.

This rearrangement joins TRBV7-9 to TRBJ2-2; 7 positions match TRBD1. This CDR3 comprises 17 residues. CDR1 and CDR2 (germline): SEHNR, FQNEAQ (reference sequence). V was clipped by 5 bases and J by 1 base; unmatched bases: 10. CDR3 sequence: CASSPWMNRGNTGELFF. The DNA for the CDR3 is TGTGCCAGCAGCCCCTGGATGAACAGGGGGAACACCGGGGAGCTGTTTTTT.

The J gene is TRBJ1-4, the V gene TRBV5-1, with TRBD1 matching over 8 bases. The germline V gene has CDR1 SGHRS and CDR2 YFSETQ. The V segment lost 3 bases and the J segment 7 bases; nucleotides outside the gene matches: 8. The CDR3 is 15 residues long. CDR3 DNA: TGCGCCAGCAGCTCTGGACAGGGTGGGACTGAAAAACTGTTTTTT. Protein product: CASSSGQGGTEKLFF.

V gene TRBV5-6 combines with J gene TRBJ2-2; no clear D gene. The CDR3 is 16 residues long. Trimming removed 3 bases at V and 2 bases at J, with 14 bases between. Per germline, CDR1 SGHDT and CDR2 YYEEEE. The CDR3 bases are TGTGCCAGCAGCTGGTGGGCCTCGATCAACACCGGGGAGCTGTTTTTT. It encodes CASSWWASINTGELFF.